This is a list of T cell receptor beta chains from one sample in a study of T cell responses to AZD1222 COVID-19 vaccine. Clones were read by immunoSEQ multiplex PCR, and TCRdb kept only the in-frame ones, dropping some. This table has roughly 96,000 clones, 80% to 90% appearing once. The sample consisted of peripheral blood, taken on day 0 of AZD1222 vaccination. Every receptor here comes from an adult in good health. Each CDR3 is given with its conserved first and last residue. A D gene is named only where the DNA matches it firmly. Some rows mark clone size as missing; the rest say once, few, many or name a class of expanded clone.

v_gene: TRBV10-3; abundance: .; d_gene: .; j_gene: TRBJ1-1; CDR3nt: TGTGCCATCAGTGACAACAGCATGAACACTGAAGCTTTCTTT; CDR3aa: CAISDNSMNTEAFF
v_gene: TRBV7-2; abundance: .; d_gene: TRBD2; j_gene: TRBJ2-3; CDR3nt: TGTGCCAGCAGCTTCGGGGGGTATCCCACAGATACGCAGTATTTT; CDR3aa: CASSFGGYPTDTQYF
v_gene: TRBV11-2; abundance: .; d_gene: TRBD1; j_gene: TRBJ1-1; CDR3nt: TGTGCCAGCAGCTTAGATCCCCAGGGGGCGCGGACTGAAGCTTTCTTT; CDR3aa: CASSLDPQGARTEAFF
v_gene: TRBV18; abundance: .; d_gene: TRBD1; j_gene: TRBJ2-2; CDR3nt: TGTGCCAGCTCACCCCGAGGGACAGGGTCGACCGGGGAGCTGTTTTTT; CDR3aa: CASSPRGTGSTGELFF
v_gene: TRBV9; abundance: .; d_gene: .; j_gene: TRBJ1-2; CDR3nt: TGTGCCAGCAGCCTCTCCGGGGGGCTGGATGGCTACACCTTC; CDR3aa: CASSLSGGLDGYTF
v_gene: TRBV5-1; abundance: .; d_gene: TRBD2; j_gene: TRBJ2-5; CDR3nt: TGCGCCAGCAGCTTGGAGCTAGCGGGCGAAGAGACCCAGTACTTC; CDR3aa: CASSLELAGEETQYF
v_gene: TRBV6-1; abundance: .; d_gene: .; j_gene: TRBJ1-1; CDR3nt: TGTGCCAGCAGTGAAAACGCGGGACGAAGGAACACTGAAGCTTTCTTT; CDR3aa: CASSENAGRRNTEAFF
v_gene: TRBV5-6; abundance: .; d_gene: .; j_gene: TRBJ1-2; CDR3nt: TGTGCCAGCAGCTTATGGGGAATTAACTATGGCTACACCTTC; CDR3aa: CASSLWGINYGYTF
v_gene: TRBV11-2; abundance: .; d_gene: TRBD1; j_gene: TRBJ2-7; CDR3nt: TGTGCCAGCAGCTTAGCCGTGGGGTCGACAGGGGACGGGCAGTACTTC; CDR3aa: CASSLAVGSTGDGQYF
v_gene: TRBV27; abundance: .; d_gene: TRBD1; j_gene: TRBJ1-1; CDR3nt: TGTGCCAGCAGCCACAGTCAGACAGGGAGATACACTGAAGCTTTCTTT; CDR3aa: CASSHSQTGRYTEAFF
v_gene: TRBV3-1/TRBV3-2; abundance: .; d_gene: TRBD1; j_gene: TRBJ2-5; CDR3nt: TGTGCCAGCAGCCAAGAGGTGGGACAGGACCCAGAAGAGACCCAGTACTTC; CDR3aa: CASSQEVGQDPEETQYF
v_gene: TRBV9; abundance: .; d_gene: TRBD1; j_gene: TRBJ1-1; CDR3nt: TGTGCCAGCAGCGCCCAGGGGGAATTCGATGAAGCTTTCTTT; CDR3aa: CASSAQGEFDEAFF
v_gene: TRBV19; abundance: once; d_gene: .; j_gene: TRBJ1-2; CDR3nt: TGTGCCAGTAGTATAGATCAATCGCGGGCCTATGGCTACACCTTC; CDR3aa: CASSIDQSRAYGYTF
v_gene: TRBV13; abundance: .; d_gene: .; j_gene: TRBJ1-4; CDR3nt: TGTGCCAGCAGCCGCCTAGGGTTAGAAAGTGAAAAACTGTTTTTT; CDR3aa: CASSRLGLESEKLFF
v_gene: TRBV20-1; abundance: .; d_gene: .; j_gene: TRBJ2-2; CDR3nt: TGCAGTGCTAGTCGAGCAGCTCGCAACACCGGGGAGCTGTTTTTT; CDR3aa: CSASRAARNTGELFF
v_gene: TRBV19; abundance: .; d_gene: .; j_gene: TRBJ1-3; CDR3nt: TGTGCCAGTAACCCAGCCAGGGGTGGTGGAAACACCATATATTTT; CDR3aa: CASNPARGGGNTIYF
v_gene: TRBV6-5; abundance: .; d_gene: TRBD1; j_gene: TRBJ1-5; CDR3nt: TGTGCCAGCCTGGGACAGGGCAATCAGCCCCAGCATTTT; CDR3aa: CASLGQGNQPQHF
v_gene: TRBV3-1/TRBV3-2; abundance: few; d_gene: .; j_gene: TRBJ2-3; CDR3nt: TGTGCCAGCAGCCAAGTGACTGGAGGGTCCGATACGCAGTATTTT; CDR3aa: CASSQVTGGSDTQYF
v_gene: TRBV5-1; abundance: .; d_gene: .; j_gene: TRBJ1-2; CDR3nt: TGCGCCAGCAGCTCGGACCAGCGTGGCTACACCTTC; CDR3aa: CASSSDQRGYTF
v_gene: TRBV23-1; abundance: .; d_gene: TRBD1; j_gene: TRBJ1-2; CDR3nt: TGCGCCAGCACTTACAAATGCCGGGACAGATCTAACTATGGCTACACCTTC; CDR3aa: CASTYKCRDRSNYGYTF
v_gene: TRBV7-8; abundance: .; d_gene: .; j_gene: TRBJ1-6; CDR3nt: TGTGCCAGCGGACTTAGTTATAATTCACCCCTCCACTTT; CDR3aa: CASGLSYNSPLHF
v_gene: TRBV6-5; abundance: .; d_gene: .; j_gene: TRBJ1-3; CDR3nt: TGTGCCAGCAGTCCGGGGGCTACCTCTGGAAACACCATATATTTT; CDR3aa: CASSPGATSGNTIYF
v_gene: TRBV28; abundance: once; d_gene: .; j_gene: TRBJ1-1; CDR3nt: TGTGCCAGCAGCCGCAGGAGTGGCGGGAAAGCTTTCTTT; CDR3aa: CASSRRSGGKAFF
v_gene: TRBV5-4; abundance: once; d_gene: .; j_gene: TRBJ2-7; CDR3nt: TGTGCCAGCAGCTTGCCGACGACCTACGAGCAGTACTTC; CDR3aa: CASSLPTTYEQYF
v_gene: TRBV2; abundance: .; d_gene: .; j_gene: TRBJ1-4; CDR3nt: TGTGCCAGCAGTGAAGGTCCGTTTAATGAAAAACTGTTTTTT; CDR3aa: CASSEGPFNEKLFF
v_gene: TRBV19; abundance: .; d_gene: .; j_gene: TRBJ2-2; CDR3nt: TGTGCCAGTAGTAAGGCGGCAGGGGTAACCGGGGAGCTGTTTTTT; CDR3aa: CASSKAAGVTGELFF
v_gene: TRBV18; abundance: .; d_gene: .; j_gene: TRBJ2-5; CDR3nt: TGTGCCAGCTCACCACAGGGGGGCGAGACCCAGTACTTC; CDR3aa: CASSPQGGETQYF
v_gene: TRBV11-3; abundance: .; d_gene: .; j_gene: TRBJ2-7; CDR3nt: TGTGCCAGCAGCCAAGGACAGAGTTACGAGCAGTACTTC; CDR3aa: CASSQGQSYEQYF
v_gene: TRBV9; abundance: few; d_gene: .; j_gene: TRBJ2-1; CDR3nt: TGTGCCAGCAGCGTAGCAGGGTTGTCCTACAATGAGCAGTTCTTC; CDR3aa: CASSVAGLSYNEQFF
v_gene: TRBV27; abundance: .; d_gene: .; j_gene: TRBJ1-1; CDR3nt: TGTGCCAGCAGTTTATCGGTCGCAGGGGTTGAGAACACTGAAGCTTTCTTT; CDR3aa: CASSLSVAGVENTEAFF
v_gene: TRBV3-1/TRBV3-2; abundance: .; d_gene: TRBD1; j_gene: TRBJ2-3; CDR3nt: TGTGCCAGCAGCCAAGACAGGGGGCGTACGCAGTATTTT; CDR3aa: CASSQDRGRTQYF
v_gene: TRBV7-8; abundance: .; d_gene: .; j_gene: TRBJ1-4; CDR3nt: TGTGCCAGCAGGTCTAGTCGAGGGGCAACTAATGAAAAACTGTTTTTT; CDR3aa: CASRSSRGATNEKLFF
v_gene: TRBV7-7; abundance: once; d_gene: TRBD2; j_gene: TRBJ2-1; CDR3nt: TGTGCTAGCAGCGTGATCCCCTCGGGGGGACTCGGCCACAATGAGCAGTTCTTC; CDR3aa: CASSVIPSGGLGHNEQFF
v_gene: TRBV20-1; abundance: .; d_gene: TRBD1; j_gene: TRBJ2-3; CDR3nt: TGCAGTGCTAGTCCACGACAGGGGGCAGCCACAGATACGCAGTATTTT; CDR3aa: CSASPRQGAATDTQYF
v_gene: TRBV2; abundance: .; d_gene: TRBD1; j_gene: TRBJ2-7; CDR3nt: TGTGCCAGCAGGGACAGGGGGTCCTACGAGCAGTACTTC; CDR3aa: CASRDRGSYEQYF
v_gene: TRBV29-1; abundance: .; d_gene: .; j_gene: TRBJ1-1; CDR3nt: TGCAGCGGTAAAAAAACAGAAGCTTTCTTT; CDR3aa: CSGKKTEAFF
v_gene: TRBV21-1; abundance: .; d_gene: .; j_gene: TRBJ1-5; CDR3nt: TGTGCCAGCAGCAAAAAAAGGGGCCGATCTTATAGCAATCAGCCCCAGCATTTT; CDR3aa: CASSKKRGRSYSNQPQHF
v_gene: TRBV6-5; abundance: .; d_gene: TRBD1; j_gene: TRBJ1-1; CDR3nt: TGTGCCAGCAGCAGACAGGGCAACACTGAAGCTTTCTTT; CDR3aa: CASSRQGNTEAFF
v_gene: TRBV6-2/TRBV6-3; abundance: .; d_gene: TRBD1; j_gene: TRBJ1-3; CDR3nt: TGTGCCAGCAGCAGAACAGGGGCAACCTCTGGAAACACCATATATTTT; CDR3aa: CASSRTGATSGNTIYF
v_gene: TRBV19; abundance: .; d_gene: .; j_gene: TRBJ1-2; CDR3nt: TGTGCCAGTAGTATTCGGAGAAAAAGTTATGGCTACACCTTC; CDR3aa: CASSIRRKSYGYTF
v_gene: TRBV20-1; abundance: .; d_gene: TRBD2; j_gene: TRBJ2-1; CDR3nt: TGCAGTGCTAGTCGGGGCGGGGGATACAATGAGCAGTTCTTC; CDR3aa: CSASRGGGYNEQFF
v_gene: TRBV4-1; abundance: .; d_gene: TRBD1; j_gene: TRBJ1-2; CDR3nt: TGCGCCAGCAGCCAAGTTGGCAGGGGGCGTGGTGGCTACACCTTC; CDR3aa: CASSQVGRGRGGYTF
v_gene: TRBV5-1; abundance: .; d_gene: .; j_gene: TRBJ2-2; CDR3nt: TGCGCCAGCAGCTTGGGGCCCACAAACGGGGAGCTGTTTTTT; CDR3aa: CASSLGPTNGELFF
v_gene: TRBV5-4; abundance: .; d_gene: TRBD1; j_gene: TRBJ1-2; CDR3nt: TGTGCCAGCAGCTTGGACAGGGGGATCTATGGCTACACCTTC; CDR3aa: CASSLDRGIYGYTF
v_gene: TRBV9; abundance: .; d_gene: .; j_gene: TRBJ2-7; CDR3nt: TGTGCCAGCAGCGTGGGGATCCGGGACGATTACGAGCAGTACTTC; CDR3aa: CASSVGIRDDYEQYF